This is a list of T cell receptor beta chains from one sample in a study of PD-L1 blockade in urothelial cancer. Data came from immunoSEQ multiplex PCR; TCRdb stores just in-frame clones and leaves some out. The sample records just under 45,000 clones, about 80% being singletons. The material sequenced was PBMCs, taken around atezolizumab (anti-PD-L1) treatment. These receptors came from a man in his sixties with urothelial cancer. The CDR3 runs from the conserved cysteine through the conserved F or W. The D gene is left open where the match is weak. Some rows mark clone size as missing; the rest say once, few, many or name a class of expanded clone.

>-|-|TRBJ1-6|TRBV28
TGTGCCAGCAGTCTCCCCCACAGGGACTATAATTCACCCCTCCACTTT
CASSLPHRDYNSPLHF
>-|-|TRBJ2-1|TRBV18
TGTGCCAGCTCACCGGAACAGGGAGCTGACTACAATGAGCAGTTCTTC
CASSPEQGADYNEQFF
>-|TRBD1|TRBJ1-1|TRBV27
TGTGCCAGCAGTAAACAGGGGCCGAACACTGAAGCTTTCTTT
CASSKQGPNTEAFF
>-|-|TRBJ2-5|TRBV5-1
TGCGCCAGCAGCTTCCAAGACCGGGAGCAAAAGACCCAGTACTTC
CASSFQDREQKTQYF
>-|TRBD2|TRBJ2-4|TRBV2
TGTGCCAGCAGTAAAACGACTAGCGGGGGGGAAAACATTCAGTACTTC
CASSKTTSGGENIQYF
>-|-|TRBJ1-2|TRBV30
TGTGCCTGGGTCCAGGGGCCACCATATGGCTACACCTTC
CAWVQGPPYGYTF
>few|TRBD2|TRBJ2-3|TRBV4-1
TGCGCCAGCAGCCAGGGGGGACTAGCGGGGCCGCCGGATACGCAGTATTTT
CASSQGGLAGPPDTQYF
>-|-|TRBJ1-5|TRBV19
TGTGCCAGTAGTATCCCCGGGCCCCAGCATTTT
CASSIPGPQHF
>few|-|TRBJ1-1|TRBV18
TGTGCCAGCTCACCTGGGCGTGAAGCTTTCTTT
CASSPGREAFF
>once|-|TRBJ1-6|TRBV11-2
TGTGCCAGCAGCTTAGCTACGACTTCAAATAATTCACCCCTCCACTTT
CASSLATTSNNSPLHF
>few|-|TRBJ1-6|TRBV30
TGTGCCTGGAGTGCTGAGGTACCCAATTCACCCCTCCACTTT
CAWSAEVPNSPLHF
>-|-|TRBJ1-2|TRBV2
TGTGCCAGCAGTCTCGATGGCTACACCTTC
CASSLDGYTF
>once|TRBD1|TRBJ1-1|TRBV5-6
TGTGCCAGCAGCTTGGCCTATGGGACAGGGAACACTGAAGCTTTCTTT
CASSLAYGTGNTEAFF
>-|-|TRBJ1-2|TRBV5-1
TGCGCCAGCAGCTCCCGTGGGGGGGACTATGGCTACACCTTC
CASSSRGGDYGYTF
>-|TRBD2|TRBJ2-3|TRBV7-3
TGTGCCAGCAGTGCTAGCGGGGGCACAGATACGCAGTATTTT
CASSASGGTDTQYF
>-|TRBD1|TRBJ1-5|TRBV18
TGTGCCAGCTCCTCCGGGACAGGGGGCAATCAGCCCCAGCATTTT
CASSSGTGGNQPQHF
>-|-|TRBJ2-1|TRBV29-1
TGCAGCGTTGAGTCAGTCAGCTCCTACAATGAGCAGTTCTTC
CSVESVSSYNEQFF
>-|-|TRBJ2-1|TRBV27
TGTGCCAGCAGGGGGGGAACCTGGACTCCACAGTTCTTC
CASRGGTWTPQFF
>-|TRBD1|TRBJ1-6|TRBV6-4
TGTGCCAGCAGTGAGGGACCACAGGGGGGCAATTCACCCCTCCACTTT
CASSEGPQGGNSPLHF
>-|TRBD2|TRBJ2-2|TRBV9
TGTGCCAGCAGCTCCCTCGGGGGGACGAACACCGGGGAGCTGTTTTTT
CASSSLGGTNTGELFF
>-|-|TRBJ2-7|TRBV5-6
TGTGCCAGCAGCCCTGGAGGGGGCCTCACCTACGAGCAGTACTTC
CASSPGGGLTYEQYF
>-|TRBD1|TRBJ1-4|TRBV5-1
TGCGCCAGCAGCATACGACAGGGGGAAAATGAAAAACTGTTTTTT
CASSIRQGENEKLFF
>-|-|TRBJ1-6|TRBV28
TGTGCCAGCAGTTTGGAGTCTTTTTATAATTCACCCCTCCACTTT
CASSLESFYNSPLHF
>few|-|TRBJ2-6|TRBV7-9
TGTGCCAGCAGCACTAGCCTGCGGACGGCCAACTCTGGGGCCAACGTCCTGACTTTC
CASSTSLRTANSGANVLTF
>-|-|TRBJ1-4|TRBV5-1
TGCGCCAGCAGCTTTCAGGGTAATGAAAAACTGTTTTTT
CASSFQGNEKLFF
>-|TRBD1|TRBJ1-1|TRBV5-1
TGCGCCAGCAGCACGACAGGGGGAGGCACTGAAGCTTTCTTT
CASSTTGGGTEAFF
>once|TRBD1|TRBJ1-6|TRBV27
TGTGCCAGCAGTTCCCTAGGGACAGGGGATTCACCCCTCCACTTT
CASSSLGTGDSPLHF
>-|-|TRBJ1-1|TRBV5-4
TGTGCCAGCAGCCCGAATCGGGTAATGAACACTGAAGCTTTCTTT
CASSPNRVMNTEAFF
>once|-|TRBJ1-5|TRBV6-1
TGTGCCAGCAGTGAAGCCACGGGGATGCCCCAGCATTTT
CASSEATGMPQHF
>-|TRBD1|TRBJ1-2|TRBV30
TGTGCCTCCGAGACAGGGGGGAACTATGGCTACACCTTC
CASETGGNYGYTF
>-|-|TRBJ1-2|TRBV28
TGTGCCAGCAGTTCCCGTAACGGAGCTAACTATGGCTACACCTTC
CASSSRNGANYGYTF
>-|-|TRBJ1-1|TRBV6-1
TGTGCCAGCAGTGAGGGGGTATTGGGGGGGAACACTGAAGCTTTCTTT
CASSEGVLGGNTEAFF
>-|TRBD2|TRBJ2-5|TRBV9
TGTGCCAGCAGCGTAGCAGCGGGGAGGTCAGAGACCCAGTACTTC
CASSVAAGRSETQYF
>-|-|TRBJ1-2|TRBV4-2
TGTGCCAGCAGCCAAGATCGCAGTACAGGGTATTCCTCCACAGATGGCTACACCTTC
CASSQDRSTGYSSTDGYTF
>-|TRBD1|TRBJ1-3|TRBV28
TGTGCCAGCACTCTGGACAGGAGCTCTGGAAACACCATATATTTT
CASTLDRSSGNTIYF
>-|-|TRBJ2-7|TRBV5-8
TGTGCCAGCAGCTTGCGCAGCTCCTACGAGCAGTACTTC
CASSLRSSYEQYF
>-|-|TRBJ1-4|TRBV5-4
TGTGCCAGCAGCAACCCGATAGCGGGGTCTAATGAAAAACTGTTTTTT
CASSNPIAGSNEKLFF
>-|-|TRBJ1-2|TRBV27
TGTGCCAGCAGTTTATCGGTCGCGGGCTTCTACACCTTC
CASSLSVAGFYTF
>-|-|TRBJ2-3|TRBV7-6
TGTGCCAGCAGTCCTCTTCGCGAAGGGGGGGAGTATTTT
CASSPLREGGEYF
>once|-|TRBJ2-3|TRBV5-6
TGTGCCAGCAGCCCAATGACTAGCACAGATACGCAGTATTTT
CASSPMTSTDTQYF
>-|-|TRBJ2-2|TRBV5-1
TGCGCCAGCAGCAGGGGCCCTTCTTATGAGTCTGCCGGGGAGCTGTTTTTT
CASSRGPSYESAGELFF
>-|TRBD2|TRBJ2-7|TRBV7-2
TGTGCCAGCAGCTTGGGGACTACCGATAACGAGCAGTACTTC
CASSLGTTDNEQYF
>-|TRBD1|TRBJ2-7|TRBV5-6
TGTGCCAGCAGCTCTTTGAATGCGCGACAGGGAATGGGCGAGCAGTACTTC
CASSSLNARQGMGEQYF
>-|-|TRBJ2-1|TRBV5-8
TGTGCCAGCAGCTTGGCCGTCACAGGGTGGCAAAATGAGCAGTTCTTC
CASSLAVTGWQNEQFF
>-|-|TRBJ1-2|TRBV9
TGTGCCAGCAGCGCAGTAGAGGTTGGGGGCTACACCTTC
CASSAVEVGGYTF
>few|-|TRBJ1-2|TRBV2
TGTGCCAGCAAGGGGGAGGGGAGGGACGGCTACACCTTC
CASKGEGRDGYTF
>-|TRBD1|TRBJ1-2|TRBV19
TGTGCCAGTAGTGTTTTCTCCGGGACAGGGATTTCTAACTATGGCTACACCTTC
CASSVFSGTGISNYGYTF
>-|TRBD2|TRBJ2-1|TRBV27
TGTGCCAGCAGTTTCAGGACTAGCGGGGGGGCCAATGAGCAGTTCTTC
CASSFRTSGGANEQFF
>-|-|TRBJ2-7|TRBV6-5
TGTGCCAGCAGTTACCTCCACAGGCCACGTTACTACGAGCAGTACTTC
CASSYLHRPRYYEQYF
>-|-|TRBJ2-1|TRBV19
TGTGCCAGTAGTTTATTACACTACAATGAGCAGTTCTTC
CASSLLHYNEQFF
>-|TRBD2|TRBJ2-4|TRBV4-1
TGCGCCAGCAGCCGTGGACTAGCAGGAAACATTCAGTACTTC
CASSRGLAGNIQYF
>-|-|TRBJ1-1|TRBV7-2
TGTGCCAGCAGCTTAGCAGGAGCGGAGAACACTGAAGCTTTCTTT
CASSLAGAENTEAFF
>-|-|TRBJ2-1|TRBV19
TGTGCCAGTAGTATTTTAAGGGGCCCATCTACCAATGAGCAGTTCTTC
CASSILRGPSTNEQFF
>-|-|TRBJ2-7|TRBV19
TGTGCCAGTAGAGATCACCTCAGAGGGGGCGAGCAGTACTTC
CASRDHLRGGEQYF
>-|-|TRBJ2-6|TRBV7-9
TGTGCCAGCAGCTTAGCGGGCCCTGGGGCCAACGTCCTGACTTTC
CASSLAGPGANVLTF
>-|-|TRBJ1-1|TRBV30
TGTGCCTCCGGGATGTCGGACACTGAAGCTTTCTTT
CASGMSDTEAFF
>-|-|TRBJ1-5|TRBV28
TGTGCCAGCAGGGACAGCGGCAATCAGCCCCAGCATTTT
CASRDSGNQPQHF